This T cell receptor beta chain is from a study of blood T cell repertoires in COVID-19. Study context: From T cells, B-cell-depleted T cells, or PBMCs came the material, which was cDNA or gDNA.

Per germline, CDR1 LNHDA and CDR2 SQIVND (reference sequence). V was pared by 3 bases and J by 3 bases, with 14 bases between. This CDR3 has 16 residues. Per the authors' pipeline: Estimated nucleated cell counts came from reference gene primer amplification. TCRdb keeps only in-frame clones here, not all; method: immunoSEQ multiplex PCR. Clonal size and the V and J genes are those of that table, whereas D and trimming came from the DNA. The data show under 350,000 clones, 80% to 90% seen once. Participants, roughly 18 to 90 years old, spanned about 26 US areas. This receptor was identified in a woman between 35 and 50 years old with acute COVID-19. The source material was PBMCs or T cells enriched from blood (not recorded which). The chain couples TRBV19 to TRBJ1-4; D is unclear. CDR3 coding DNA: TGTGCCAGTAGTATTTCGGGTCGCATCGCTAATGAAAAACTGTTTTTT. Amino acids: CASSISGRIANEKLFF.